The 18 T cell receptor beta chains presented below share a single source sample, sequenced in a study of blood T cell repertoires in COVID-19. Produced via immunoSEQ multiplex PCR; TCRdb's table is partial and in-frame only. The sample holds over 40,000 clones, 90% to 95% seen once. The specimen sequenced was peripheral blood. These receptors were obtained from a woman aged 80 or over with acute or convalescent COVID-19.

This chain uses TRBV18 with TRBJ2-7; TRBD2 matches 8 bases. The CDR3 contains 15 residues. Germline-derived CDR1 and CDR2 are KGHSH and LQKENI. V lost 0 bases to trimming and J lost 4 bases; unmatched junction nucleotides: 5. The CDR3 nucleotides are TGTGCCAGCTCACCACCGTCCAGCGGGGGTTACGAGCAGTACTTC. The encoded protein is CASSPPSSGGYEQYF.

DNA of the CDR3: TGTGCCAGCAGCGTAGGGCAGGGGTACTACAATGAGCAGTTCTTC. The encoded protein is CASSVGQGYYNEQFF. The chain couples TRBV9 to TRBJ2-1; a weak D match, TRBD1 (6 bases). The CDR3 extends over 15 amino acids. Germline-derived CDR1 and CDR2 are SGDLS and YYNGEE. Trimming took off 0 bases at V and 3 bases at J, with 10 bases between the two ends.

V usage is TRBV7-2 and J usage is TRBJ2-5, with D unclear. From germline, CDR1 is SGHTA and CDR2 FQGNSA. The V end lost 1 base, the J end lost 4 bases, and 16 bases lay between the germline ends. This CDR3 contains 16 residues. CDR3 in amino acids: CASSLGASASLETQYF. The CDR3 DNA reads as TGTGCCAGCAGCTTAGGGGCCTCGGCGAGCTTAGAGACCCAGTACTTC.

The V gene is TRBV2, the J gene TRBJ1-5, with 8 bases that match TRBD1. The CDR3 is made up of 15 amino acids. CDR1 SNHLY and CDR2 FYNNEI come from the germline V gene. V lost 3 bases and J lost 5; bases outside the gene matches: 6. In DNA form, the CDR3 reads TGTGCCAGCAGTGACCGGACAGGGAGACATCAGCCCCAGCATTTT. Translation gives CASSDRTGRHQPQHF.

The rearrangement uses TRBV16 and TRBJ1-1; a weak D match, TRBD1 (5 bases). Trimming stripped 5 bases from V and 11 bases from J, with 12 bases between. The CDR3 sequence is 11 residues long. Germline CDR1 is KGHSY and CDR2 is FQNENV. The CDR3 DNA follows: TGTGCCAGCAGCGGCCGGGGGTGGGCTTTCTTT. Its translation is CASSGRGWAFF.

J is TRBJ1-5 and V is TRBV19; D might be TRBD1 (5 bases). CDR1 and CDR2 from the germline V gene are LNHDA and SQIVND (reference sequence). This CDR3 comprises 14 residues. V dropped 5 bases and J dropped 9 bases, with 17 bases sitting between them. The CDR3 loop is CASSPPGGERPQHF. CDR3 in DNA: TGTGCCAGTAGTCCTCCGGGGGGGGAGAGGCCCCAGCATTTT.

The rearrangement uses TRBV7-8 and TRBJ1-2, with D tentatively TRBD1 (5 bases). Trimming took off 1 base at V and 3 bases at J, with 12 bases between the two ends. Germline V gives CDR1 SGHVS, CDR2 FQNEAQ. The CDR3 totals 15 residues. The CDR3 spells CASSLVVDTYYGYTF. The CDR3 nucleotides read TGTGCCAGCAGCTTAGTGGTGGACACCTACTATGGCTACACCTTC.

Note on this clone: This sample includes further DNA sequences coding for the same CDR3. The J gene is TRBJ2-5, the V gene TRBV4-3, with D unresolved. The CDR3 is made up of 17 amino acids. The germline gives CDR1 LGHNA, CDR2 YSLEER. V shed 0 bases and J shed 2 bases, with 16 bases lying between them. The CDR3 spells CASSQERVGRWQETQYF. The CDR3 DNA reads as TGCGCCAGCAGCCAAGAACGAGTGGGCCGTTGGCAAGAGACCCAGTACTTC.

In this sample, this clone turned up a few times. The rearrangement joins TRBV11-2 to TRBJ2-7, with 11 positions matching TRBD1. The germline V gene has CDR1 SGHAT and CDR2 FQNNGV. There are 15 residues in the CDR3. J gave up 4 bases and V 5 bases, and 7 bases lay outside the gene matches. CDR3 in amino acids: CASSLDRGPYYEQYF. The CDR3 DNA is TGTGCCAGCAGCCTGGACAGGGGGCCATATTACGAGCAGTACTTC. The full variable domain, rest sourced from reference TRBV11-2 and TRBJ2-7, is EAGVAQSPRYKIIEKRQSVAFWCNPISGHATLYWYQQILGQGPKLLIQFQNNGVVDDSQLPKDRFSAERLKGVDSTLKIQPAKLEDSAVYLCASSLDRGPYYEQYFGPGTRLTVT.

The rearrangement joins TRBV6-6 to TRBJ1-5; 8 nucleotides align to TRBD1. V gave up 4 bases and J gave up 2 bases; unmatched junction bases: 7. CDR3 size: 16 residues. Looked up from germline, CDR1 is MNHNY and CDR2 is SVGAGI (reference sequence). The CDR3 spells CASSFSVTGGNQPQHF. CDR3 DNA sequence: TGTGCCAGCAGTTTCTCGGTGACAGGGGGCAATCAGCCCCAGCATTTT.

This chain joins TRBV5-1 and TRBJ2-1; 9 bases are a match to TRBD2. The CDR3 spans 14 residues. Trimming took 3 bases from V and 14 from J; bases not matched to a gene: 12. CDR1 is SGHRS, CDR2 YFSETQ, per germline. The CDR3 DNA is TGCGCCAGCAGCTCGGTATTTAATAGCGGGAGTGAGTTCTTC. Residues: CASSSVFNSGSEFF.

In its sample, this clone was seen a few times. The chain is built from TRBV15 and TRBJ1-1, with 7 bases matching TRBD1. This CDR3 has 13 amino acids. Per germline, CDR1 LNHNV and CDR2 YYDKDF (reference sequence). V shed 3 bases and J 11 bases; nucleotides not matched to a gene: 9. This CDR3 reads CATSSYTGVTAFF. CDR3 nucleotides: TGTGCCACCAGCAGTTATACAGGGGTTACTGCTTTCTTT.

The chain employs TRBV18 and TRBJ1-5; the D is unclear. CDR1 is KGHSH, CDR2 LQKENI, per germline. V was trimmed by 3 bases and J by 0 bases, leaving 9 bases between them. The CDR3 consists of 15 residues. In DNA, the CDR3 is TGTGCCAGCTCACCTCCAGGCACTAGCAATCAGCCCCAGCATTTT. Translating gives CASSPPGTSNQPQHF.

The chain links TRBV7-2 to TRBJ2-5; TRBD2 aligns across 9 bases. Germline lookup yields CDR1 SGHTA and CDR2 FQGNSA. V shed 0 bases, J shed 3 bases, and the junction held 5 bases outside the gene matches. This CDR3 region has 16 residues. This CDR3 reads CASSLARLAGEETQYF. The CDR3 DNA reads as TGTGCCAGCAGCTTAGCGCGGTTAGCGGGAGAAGAGACCCAGTACTTC.

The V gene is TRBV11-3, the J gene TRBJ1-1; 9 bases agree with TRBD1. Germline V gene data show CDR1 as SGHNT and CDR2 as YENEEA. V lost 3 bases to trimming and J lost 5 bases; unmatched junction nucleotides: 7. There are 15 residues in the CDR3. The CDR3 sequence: CASSFRTGAVTEAFF. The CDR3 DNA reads TGTGCCAGCAGCTTCAGGACAGGGGCAGTGACTGAAGCTTTCTTT.

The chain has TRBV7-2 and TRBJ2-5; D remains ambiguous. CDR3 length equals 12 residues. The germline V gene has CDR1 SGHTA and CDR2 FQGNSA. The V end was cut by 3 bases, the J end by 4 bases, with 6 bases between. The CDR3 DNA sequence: TGTGCCAGCAGCTTTATTCCAGAGACCCAGTACTTC. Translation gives CASSFIPETQYF.

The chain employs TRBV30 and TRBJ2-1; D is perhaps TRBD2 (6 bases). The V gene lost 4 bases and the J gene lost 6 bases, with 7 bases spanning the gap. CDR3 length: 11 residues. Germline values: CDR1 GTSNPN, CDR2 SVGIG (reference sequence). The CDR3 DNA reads TGTGCCTGGACGGGAGCCAATGAGCAGTTCTTC. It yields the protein CAWTGANEQFF.

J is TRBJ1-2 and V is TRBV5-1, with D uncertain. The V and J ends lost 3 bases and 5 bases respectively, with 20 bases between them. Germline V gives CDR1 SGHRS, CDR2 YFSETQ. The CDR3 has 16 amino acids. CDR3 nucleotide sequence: TGCGCCAGCAGCTCTACCCCAGGCGGGGATGGTTATGGCTACACCTTC. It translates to CASSSTPGGDGYGYTF.